The entry below describes one T cell receptor beta chain. Which antigen it targets is not known. No qualities accompany the bases; no much larger clone lies one base away. To estimate absolute template abundance from read counts, synthetic TCR analog templates were spiked into each PCR. The immunoSEQ assay was used to amplify TCRbeta CDR3 regions from genomic DNA with bias-controlled V and J gene primers. Sequencing of rearranged TCRbeta segments was done at approximately 20X coverage. Processing in the source paper ran as follows. Sequencing errors were corrected by clustering, and CDR3s were annotated against IMGT so that V, D and J genes could be assigned. Downstream analyses used only productive TCRbeta rearrangements, leaving out any out-of-frame or stop-codon sequences. Clonality was calculated as one minus the Shannon entropy normalized by the log of the number of unique productive sequences. Fisher's exact test with Benjamini-Hochberg correction, using a cutoff of adjusted p below 0.01, was how clones that differed between time points or between blood and tumor were identified. The source is immuneACCESS, and TCRdb retained only in-frame sequences with V and J called. Part of the clones is not carried over; for the studies checked, unresolved V genes explain less than half of this, and the remainder is unexplained. V, J and clone size are those of that table, while D and trimming were read from the DNA. The sample records roughly 100,000 clones, 75% to 90% of which are singletons. The ten largest clones add up to under 10% of the sample.

The sample is drawn from a study of PD-L1 blockade in urothelial cancer (dated by TCRdb to 2016 to 2017). General notes on the study: All patients started therapy at some point between 2014 and 2016 and received atezolizumab 1,200 mg intravenously every 3 weeks. About 85% of the roughly 29 patients were identified as males with urothelial cancer of bladder origin, and a prior smoking history was reported by 18 of 29 patients. An ECOG performance status of 0 or 1 was recorded for the patients, and 0 to 3 prior chemotherapy regimens had been received by the patients. Blood samples were analyzed 3 weeks after the start of treatment (second dose) and 6 weeks after the start of treatment. Blood samples yielded a median of around 140,000 T cells and more than 75,000 unique TCRs, with median clonality approximately 0.08. Somatic, immune and clinical correlates of response to PD-L1 blockade with atezolizumab in urothelial cancer were the focus of an exploratory multi-omic analysis. Pretreatment tumor samples, along with matched peripheral blood serially collected before and after atezolizumab treatment, were subjected to TCR sequencing. Progression-free survival longer than 6 months counted as durable clinical benefit, and TCR features were additionally tested against both progression-free and overall survival. In the same patients, whole exome sequencing and RNA sequencing of pretreatment tumors were performed in addition to TCR sequencing. Some ten patients reached durable clinical benefit, while some 21 patients did not. Pretreatment blood TCR-seq was available for fewer than 30 patients, at least one posttreatment blood collection was obtained for some 24 patients, and tumor TCR-seq was available for some 24 patients.

Taken with the paper, the label for time point translates to: peripheral blood 6 weeks after treatment start. The cohort comprised approximately 30 patients with locally advanced or metastatic urothelial carcinoma treated at Memorial Sloan Kettering on a trial protocol. Peripheral blood mononuclear cells were collected pretreatment and during treatment, at between 1 and 8 total time points per patient. The Qiagen DNeasy Blood extraction kit was used to purify genomic DNA from total PBMCs and from tumor samples. PBMCs were collected pretreatment and during treatment, and were isolated and stored as previously described. General study outcomes and caveats: Among patients with durable benefit, tumor-associated TCR clones showed greater expansion in peripheral blood 3 weeks after treatment started (n = 22, p = 0.022). Because the sample size was small (n of about 30) and many exploratory analyses were performed, the results are intended to be hypothesis-generating. Improved progression-free and overall survival was found to be associated with pretreatment peripheral blood TCR clonality below the median.

The material sequenced was PBMCs, taken around atezolizumab (anti-PD-L1) treatment. The receptor was isolated from a man between 70 and 80 years old with urothelial cancer.

The nucleotide sequence is TGTGCCAGCAGTCCCCAGGGACAGGGGACCTACGAGCAGTACTTC. Translated, this gives CASSPQGQGTYEQYF. The V gene is TRBV27 and the J gene is TRBJ2-7; TRBD1 aligns with 10 central bases. After removal of 5 bases from V and 2 bases from J, the junction retains 6 bases not matched to a gene. Including the terminal cysteine and phenylalanine, the CDR3 comprises 15 residues. The CDR3 DNA has 45 bases and is translated from base 1. CDR1 MNHEY and CDR2 SMNVEV were looked up in the germline V gene (reference sequence).